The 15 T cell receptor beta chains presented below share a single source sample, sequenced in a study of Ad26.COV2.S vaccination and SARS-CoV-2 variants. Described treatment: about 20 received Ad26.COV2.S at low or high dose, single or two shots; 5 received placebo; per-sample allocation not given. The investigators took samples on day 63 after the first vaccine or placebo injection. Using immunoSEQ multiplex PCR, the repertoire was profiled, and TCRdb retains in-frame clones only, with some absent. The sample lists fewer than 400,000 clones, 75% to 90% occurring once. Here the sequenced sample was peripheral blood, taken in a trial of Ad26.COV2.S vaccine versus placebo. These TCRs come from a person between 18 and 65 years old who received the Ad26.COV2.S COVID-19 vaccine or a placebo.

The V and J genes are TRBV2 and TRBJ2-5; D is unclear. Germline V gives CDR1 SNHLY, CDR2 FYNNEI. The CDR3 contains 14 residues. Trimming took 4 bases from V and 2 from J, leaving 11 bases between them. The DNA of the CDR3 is TGTGCCAGCAGTGTGGTACGTAGACAAGAGACCCAGTACTTC. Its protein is CASSVVRRQETQYF.

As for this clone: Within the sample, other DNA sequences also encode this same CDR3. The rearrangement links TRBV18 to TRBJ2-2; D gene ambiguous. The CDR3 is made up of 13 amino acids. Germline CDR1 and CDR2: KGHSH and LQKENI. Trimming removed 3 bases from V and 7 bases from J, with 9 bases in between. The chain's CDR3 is CASSPPGGGELFF. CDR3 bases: TGTGCCAGCTCACCGCCCGGTGGCGGGGAGCTGTTTTTT.

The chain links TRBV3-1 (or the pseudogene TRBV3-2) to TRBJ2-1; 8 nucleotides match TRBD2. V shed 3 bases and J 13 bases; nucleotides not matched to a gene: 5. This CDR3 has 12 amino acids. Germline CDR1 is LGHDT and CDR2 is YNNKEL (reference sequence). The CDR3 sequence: CASSHLAGPQFF. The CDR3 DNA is TGTGCCAGCAGCCATCTAGCGGGCCCTCAGTTCTTC.

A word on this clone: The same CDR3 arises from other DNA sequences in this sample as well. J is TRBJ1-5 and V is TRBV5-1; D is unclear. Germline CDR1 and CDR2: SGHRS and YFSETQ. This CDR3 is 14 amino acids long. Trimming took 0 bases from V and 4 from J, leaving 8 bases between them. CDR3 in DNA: TGCGCCAGCAGCTTGGACGGTAATAATCAGCCCCAGCATTTT. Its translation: CASSLDGNNQPQHF.

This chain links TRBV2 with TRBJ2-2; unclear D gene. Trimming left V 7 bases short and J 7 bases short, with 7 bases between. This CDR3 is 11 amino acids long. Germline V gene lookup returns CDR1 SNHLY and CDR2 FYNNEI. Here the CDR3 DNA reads TGTGCCAGCAAATTGGGCGGGGAGCTGTTTTTT. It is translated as CASKLGGELFF.

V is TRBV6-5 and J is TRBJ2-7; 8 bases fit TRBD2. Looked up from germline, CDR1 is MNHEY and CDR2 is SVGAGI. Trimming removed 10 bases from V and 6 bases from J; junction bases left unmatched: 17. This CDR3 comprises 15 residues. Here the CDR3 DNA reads TGTGCCACCGACAACCTTTCGGGAGGGTCAGGCGAGCAGTACTTC. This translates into CATDNLSGGSGEQYF.

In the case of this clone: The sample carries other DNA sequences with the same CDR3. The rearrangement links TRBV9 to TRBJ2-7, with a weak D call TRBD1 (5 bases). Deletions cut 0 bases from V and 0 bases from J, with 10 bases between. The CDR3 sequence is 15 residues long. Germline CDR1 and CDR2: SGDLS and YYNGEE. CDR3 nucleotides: TGTGCCAGCAGCGTAGGAAGGGGCAGCTCCTACGAGCAGTACTTC. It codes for CASSVGRGSSYEQYF. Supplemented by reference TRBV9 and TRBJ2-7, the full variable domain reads DSGVTQTPKHLITATGQRVTLRCSPRSGDLSVYWYQQSLDQGLQFLIQYYNGEERAKGNILERFSAQQFPDLHSELNLSSLELGDSALYFCASSVGRGSSYEQYFGPGTRLTVT.

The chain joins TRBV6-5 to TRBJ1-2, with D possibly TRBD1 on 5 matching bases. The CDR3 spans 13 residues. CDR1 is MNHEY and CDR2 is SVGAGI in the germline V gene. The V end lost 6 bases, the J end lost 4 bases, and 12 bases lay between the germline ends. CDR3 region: CASRGPGPYGYTF. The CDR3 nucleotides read TGTGCCAGCAGAGGCCCAGGGCCCTATGGCTACACCTTC.

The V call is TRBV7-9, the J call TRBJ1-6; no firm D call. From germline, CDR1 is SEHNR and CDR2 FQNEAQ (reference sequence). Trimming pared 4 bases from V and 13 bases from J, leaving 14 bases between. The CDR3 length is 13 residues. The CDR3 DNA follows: TGTGCCAGCAGCTCTGGACCTCTAGGCCCCCTCCACTTT. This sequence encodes CASSSGPLGPLHF.

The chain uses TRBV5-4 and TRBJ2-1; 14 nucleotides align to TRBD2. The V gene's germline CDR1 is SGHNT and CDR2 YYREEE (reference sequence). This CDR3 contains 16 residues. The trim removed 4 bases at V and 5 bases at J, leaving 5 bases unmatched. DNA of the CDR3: TGTGCCAGCAGCATGGGGACTAGCGGGAGTAACAATGAGCAGTTCTTC. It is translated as CASSMGTSGSNNEQFF. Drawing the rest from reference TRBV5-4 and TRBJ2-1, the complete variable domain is ETGVTQSPTHLIKTRGQQVTLRCSSQSGHNTVSWYQQALGQGPQFIFQYYREEENGRGNFPPRFSGLQFPNYSSELNVNALELDDSALYLCASSMGTSGSNNEQFFGPGTRLTVL.

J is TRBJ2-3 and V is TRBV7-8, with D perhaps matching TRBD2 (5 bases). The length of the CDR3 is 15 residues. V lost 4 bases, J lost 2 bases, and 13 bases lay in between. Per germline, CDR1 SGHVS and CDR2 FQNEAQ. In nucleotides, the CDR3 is TGTGCCAGCAGCTCCGGGATCATGGCCACAGATACGCAGTATTTT. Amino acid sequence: CASSSGIMATDTQYF.

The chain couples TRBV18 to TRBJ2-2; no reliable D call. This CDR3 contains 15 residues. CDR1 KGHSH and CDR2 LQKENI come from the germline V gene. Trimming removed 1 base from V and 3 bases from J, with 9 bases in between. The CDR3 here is CASSPLRKDTGELFF. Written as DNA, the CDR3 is TGTGCCAGCTCACCACTAAGGAAGGACACCGGGGAGCTGTTTTTT.

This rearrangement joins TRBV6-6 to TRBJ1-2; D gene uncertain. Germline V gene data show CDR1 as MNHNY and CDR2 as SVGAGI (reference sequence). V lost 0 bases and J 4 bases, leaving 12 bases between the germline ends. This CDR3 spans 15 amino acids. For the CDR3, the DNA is TGTGCCAGCAGTTACTCGGAATCAGTTACCTATGGCTACACCTTC. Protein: CASSYSESVTYGYTF.

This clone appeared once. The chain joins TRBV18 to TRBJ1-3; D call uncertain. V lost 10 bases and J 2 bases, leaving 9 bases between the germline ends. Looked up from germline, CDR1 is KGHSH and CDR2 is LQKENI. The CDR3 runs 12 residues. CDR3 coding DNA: TGTGCCACCGGGAGCACTGGAAACACCATATATTTT. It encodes CATGSTGNTIYF. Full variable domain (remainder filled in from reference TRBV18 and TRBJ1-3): NAGVMQNPRHLVRRRGQEARLRCSPMKGHSHVYWYRQLPEEGLKFMVYLQKENIIDESGMPKERFSAEFPKEGPSILRIQQVVRGDSAAYFCATGSTGNTIYFGEGSWLTVV.

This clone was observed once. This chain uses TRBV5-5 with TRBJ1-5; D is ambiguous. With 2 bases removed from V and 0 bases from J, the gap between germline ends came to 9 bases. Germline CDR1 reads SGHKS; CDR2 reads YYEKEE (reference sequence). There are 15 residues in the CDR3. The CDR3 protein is CASSFGLYSNQPQHF. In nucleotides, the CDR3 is TGTGCCAGCAGCTTTGGACTGTATAGCAATCAGCCCCAGCATTTT.